These 8 T cell receptor beta chains were sequenced from one sample in a study of T-cell memory formation after mild COVID-19. Each CDR3 protein is one row after TCRdb ran MiXCR on the 5' RACE reads. Of over 150,000 distinct CDR3 sequences listed, roughly 18% are singletons. What was sequenced was PBMCs or a T cell subset sorted from them (not recorded which). These receptors were obtained from a man younger than 35 who had mild COVID-19 (a few samples of this study predate the infection). Cell type and time point are not known.

This clonotype has just a few counts. The V and J genes are TRBV7-2 and TRBJ1-1; D may be TRBD1 (5 bases). Germline values: CDR1 SGHTA, CDR2 FQGNSA. Trimming stripped 6 bases from V and 4 bases from J, with 15 bases between. CDR3 length: 14 residues. The CDR3 loop reads CASRYGGAITEAFF. The DNA of the CDR3 is TGTGCCAGCAGGTACGGAGGGGCGATCACTGAAGCTTTCTTT.

This clonotype came up many times. CDR3 residues: CASSYSMADLTDTQYF. The CDR3 nucleotides read TGTGCCAGCAGTTACTCGATGGCAGACCTCACAGATACGCAGTATTTT. V is TRBV6-5 and J is TRBJ2-3; D not certain. In germline, CDR1 is MNHEY, CDR2 SVGAGI. Trimming took 0 bases from V and 2 from J, leaving 12 bases between them. The CDR3 consists of 16 residues.

This clonotype showed up just a few times. This chain uses TRBV29-1 with TRBJ2-5, with 9 bases identical to TRBD2. The CDR3 has 14 amino acids. The ends lost 5 bases at V and 2 bases at J; junction bases unmatched: 6. Germline CDR1 SQVTM, CDR2 ANQGSEA. The CDR3 loop is CSVSSSGAQETQYF. CDR3 nucleotides: TGCAGCGTTTCCTCTAGCGGGGCTCAAGAGACCCAGTACTTC.

This clonotype has a handful of counts. J is TRBJ2-3 and V is TRBV7-2, with TRBD2 matching 9 bases. Per the germline V gene, CDR1 is SGHTA and CDR2 is FQGNSA. This CDR3 region has 15 residues. With 3 bases clipped from V and 3 bases from J, the junction kept 4 bases outside the gene matches. CDR3 sequence: CASSFAGGPTDTQYF. CDR3 sequence (DNA): TGTGCCAGCAGCTTCGCGGGGGGGCCAACAGATACGCAGTATTTT.

J is TRBJ2-3 and V is TRBV5-1, with D possibly TRBD2 on 5 matching bases. Germline CDR1 reads SGHRS; CDR2 reads YFSETQ. CDR3 length: 12 amino acids. Between the trimmed V and J ends, which lost 3 bases and 7 bases, there was a span of 9 bases. The CDR3 sequence is CASSSVANTQYF. CDR3 bases: TGCGCCAGCAGCTCGGTAGCGAATACGCAGTATTTT.

This sequence joins TRBV19 and TRBJ2-3; D gene unclear. Germline CDR1 reads LNHDA; CDR2 reads SQIVND (reference sequence). The CDR3 length is 13 residues. Deletions cut 4 bases from V and 4 bases from J, with 9 bases between. The CDR3 DNA reads as TGTGCCAGTAGTAACAGACGGGCAGATACGCAGTATTTT. Its translation: CASSNRRADTQYF.

This clonotype occurred a few times. The CDR3 DNA follows: TGCGCCAGCAGCCGTGAGCCACCAGGGTCACCCCTCCACTTT. Protein sequence: CASSREPPGSPLHF. This chain links TRBV5-1 with TRBJ1-6; a possible D gene is TRBD1 (5 bases). The CDR3 runs 14 residues. V was shortened by 4 bases and J by 10 bases, with 15 bases between the two germline ends. Germline CDR1 reads SGHRS; CDR2 reads YFSETQ.

This clonotype appeared a few times. V usage is TRBV7-2 and J usage is TRBJ1-2, with TRBD1 matching over 7 bases. Losses at the gene ends were 6 bases for V and 2 bases for J; bases not matched to a gene: 9. CDR3 length: 15 amino acids. The germline CDR1 and CDR2 sequences are SGHTA and FQGNSA. CDR3 sequence reads: CASRTRGPDNYGYTF. In DNA form, the CDR3 reads TGTGCCAGCAGAACGAGGGGGCCCGACAACTATGGCTACACCTTC.